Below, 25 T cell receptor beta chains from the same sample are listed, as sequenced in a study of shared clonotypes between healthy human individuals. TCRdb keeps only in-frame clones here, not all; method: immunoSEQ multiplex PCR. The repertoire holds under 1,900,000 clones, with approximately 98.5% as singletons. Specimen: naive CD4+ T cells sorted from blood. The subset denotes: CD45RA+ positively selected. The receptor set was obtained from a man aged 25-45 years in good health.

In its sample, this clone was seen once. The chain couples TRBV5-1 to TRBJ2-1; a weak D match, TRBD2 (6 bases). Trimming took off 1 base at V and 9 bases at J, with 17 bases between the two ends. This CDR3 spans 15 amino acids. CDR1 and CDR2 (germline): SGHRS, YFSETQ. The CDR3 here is CASSLSWQVRGEQFF. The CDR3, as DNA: TGCGCCAGCAGCTTGAGTTGGCAAGTGCGGGGTGAGCAGTTCTTC. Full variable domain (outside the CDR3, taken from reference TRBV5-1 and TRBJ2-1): KAGVTQTPRYLIKTRGQQVTLSCSPISGHRSVSWYQQTPGQGLQFLFEYFSETQRNKGNFPGRFSGRQFSNSRSEMNVSTLELGDSALYLCASSLSWQVRGEQFFGPGTRLTVL.

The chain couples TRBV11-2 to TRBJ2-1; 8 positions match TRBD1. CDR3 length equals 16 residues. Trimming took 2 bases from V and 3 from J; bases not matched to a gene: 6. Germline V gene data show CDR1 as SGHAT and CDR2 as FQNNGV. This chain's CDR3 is CASSLSWDRNYNEQFF. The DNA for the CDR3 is TGTGCCAGCAGCTTATCCTGGGACAGGAACTACAATGAGCAGTTCTTC.

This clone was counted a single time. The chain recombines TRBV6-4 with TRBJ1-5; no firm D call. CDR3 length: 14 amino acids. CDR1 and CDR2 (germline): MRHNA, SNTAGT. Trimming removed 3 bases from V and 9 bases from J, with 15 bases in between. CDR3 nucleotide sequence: TGTGCCAGCAGTGAGTGGAGTAACGTAGGGCCCCAGCATTTT. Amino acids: CASSEWSNVGPQHF.

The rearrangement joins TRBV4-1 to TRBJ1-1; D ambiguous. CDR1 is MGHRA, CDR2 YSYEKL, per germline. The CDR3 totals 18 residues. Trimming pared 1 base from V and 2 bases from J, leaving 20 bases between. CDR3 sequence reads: CASSQVNTAFFYNTEAFF. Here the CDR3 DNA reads TGCGCCAGCAGCCAAGTTAACACAGCATTTTTTTATAACACTGAAGCTTTCTTT.

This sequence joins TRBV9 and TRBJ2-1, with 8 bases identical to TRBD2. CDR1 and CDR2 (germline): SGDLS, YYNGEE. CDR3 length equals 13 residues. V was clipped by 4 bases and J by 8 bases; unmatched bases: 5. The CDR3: CASSLGLAYEQFF. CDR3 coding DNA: TGTGCCAGCAGCCTCGGACTAGCCTATGAGCAGTTCTTC.

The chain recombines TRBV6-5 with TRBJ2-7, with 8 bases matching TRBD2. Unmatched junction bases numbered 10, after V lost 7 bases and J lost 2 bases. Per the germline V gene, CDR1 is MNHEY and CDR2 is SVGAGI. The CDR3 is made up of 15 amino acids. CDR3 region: CASTQQSGRAYEQYF. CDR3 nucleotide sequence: TGTGCCAGCACTCAACAAAGCGGGAGAGCCTACGAGCAGTACTTC.

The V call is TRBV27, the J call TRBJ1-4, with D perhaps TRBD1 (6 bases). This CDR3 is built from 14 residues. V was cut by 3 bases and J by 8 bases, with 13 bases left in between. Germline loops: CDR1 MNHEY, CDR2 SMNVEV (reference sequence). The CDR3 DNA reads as TGTGCCAGCAGTTTTAACAGGGCCCTAGAAAAACTGTTTTTT. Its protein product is CASSFNRALEKLFF.

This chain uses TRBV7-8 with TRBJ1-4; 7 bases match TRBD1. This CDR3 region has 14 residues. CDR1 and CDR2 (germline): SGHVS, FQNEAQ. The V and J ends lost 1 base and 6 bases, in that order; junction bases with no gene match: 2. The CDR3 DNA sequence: TGTGCCAGCAGCTTAGGACAGGGAGATGAAAAACTGTTTTTT. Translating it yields CASSLGQGDEKLFF.

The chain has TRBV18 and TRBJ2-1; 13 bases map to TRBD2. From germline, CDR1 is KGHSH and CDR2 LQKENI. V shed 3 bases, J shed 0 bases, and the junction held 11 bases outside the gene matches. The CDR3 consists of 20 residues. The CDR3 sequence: CASSPSPGLAGKSSYNEQFF. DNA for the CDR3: TGTGCCAGCTCACCTTCCCCGGGACTAGCGGGAAAGAGCTCCTACAATGAGCAGTTCTTC.

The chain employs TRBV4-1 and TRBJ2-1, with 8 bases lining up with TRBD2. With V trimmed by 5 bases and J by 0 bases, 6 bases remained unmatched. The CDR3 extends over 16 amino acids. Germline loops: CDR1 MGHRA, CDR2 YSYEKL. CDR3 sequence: CASSTTSGDSYNEQFF. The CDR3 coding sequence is TGCGCCAGCAGCACAACTAGCGGAGACTCCTACAATGAGCAGTTCTTC.

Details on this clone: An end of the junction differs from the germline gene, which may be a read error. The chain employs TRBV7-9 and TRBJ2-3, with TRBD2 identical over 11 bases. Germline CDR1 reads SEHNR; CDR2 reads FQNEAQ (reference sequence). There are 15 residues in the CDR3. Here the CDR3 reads CASSVAGGPVDTQYF. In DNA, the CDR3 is TGTGCCAGCAGCGTAGCGGGAGGGCCGGTGGATACGCAGTATTTT.

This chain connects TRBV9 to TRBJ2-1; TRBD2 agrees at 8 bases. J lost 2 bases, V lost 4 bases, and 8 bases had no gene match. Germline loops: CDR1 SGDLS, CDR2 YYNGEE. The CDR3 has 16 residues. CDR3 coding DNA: TGTGCCAGCAGCCAAGCGGGGGACTTAACCTACAATGAGCAGTTCTTC. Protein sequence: CASSQAGDLTYNEQFF.

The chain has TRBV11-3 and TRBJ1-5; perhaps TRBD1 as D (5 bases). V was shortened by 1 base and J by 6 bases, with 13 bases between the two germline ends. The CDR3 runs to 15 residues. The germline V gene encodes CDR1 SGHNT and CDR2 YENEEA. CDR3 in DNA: TGTGCCAGCAGCTTAGGGGGGATATGGGTTCAGCCCCAGCATTTT. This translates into CASSLGGIWVQPQHF.

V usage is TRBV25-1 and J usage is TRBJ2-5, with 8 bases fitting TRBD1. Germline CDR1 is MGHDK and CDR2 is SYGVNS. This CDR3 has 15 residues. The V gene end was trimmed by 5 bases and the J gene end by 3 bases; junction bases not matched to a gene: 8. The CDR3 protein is CASSPKDRGEETQYF. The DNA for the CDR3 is TGTGCCAGCAGTCCTAAAGACAGGGGCGAAGAGACCCAGTACTTC.

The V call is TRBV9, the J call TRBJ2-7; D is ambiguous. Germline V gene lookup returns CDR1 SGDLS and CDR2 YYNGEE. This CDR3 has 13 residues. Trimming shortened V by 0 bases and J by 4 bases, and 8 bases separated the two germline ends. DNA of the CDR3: TGTGCCAGCAGCGTAGGTTCAGAGTACGAGCAGTACTTC. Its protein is CASSVGSEYEQYF.

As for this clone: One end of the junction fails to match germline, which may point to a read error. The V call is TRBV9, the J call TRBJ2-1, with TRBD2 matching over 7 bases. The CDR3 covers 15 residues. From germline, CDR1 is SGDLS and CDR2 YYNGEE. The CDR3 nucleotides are TGTGCCAGCAGCGTATGGGGGACTATCTACGATGAGCAGTTCTTC. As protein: CASSVWGTIYDEQFF. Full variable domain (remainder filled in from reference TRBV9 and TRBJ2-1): DSGVTQTPKHLITATGQRVTLRCSPRSGDLSVYWYQQSLDQGLQFLIQYYNGEERAKGNILERFSAQQFPDLHSELNLSSLELGDSALYFCASSVWGTIYDEQFFGPGTRLTVL.

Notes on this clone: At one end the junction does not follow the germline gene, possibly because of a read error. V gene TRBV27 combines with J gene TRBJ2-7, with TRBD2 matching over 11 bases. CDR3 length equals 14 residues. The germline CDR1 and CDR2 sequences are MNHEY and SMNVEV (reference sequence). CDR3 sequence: CASSFWDSGRAIVF. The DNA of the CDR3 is TGTGCCAGCAGTTTCTGGGATAGCGGGAGGGCCATTGTCTTC.

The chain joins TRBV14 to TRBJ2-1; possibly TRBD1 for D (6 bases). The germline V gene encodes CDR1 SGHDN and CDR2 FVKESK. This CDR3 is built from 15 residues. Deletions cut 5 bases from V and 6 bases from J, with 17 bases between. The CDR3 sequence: CASSSTGFAGNEQFF. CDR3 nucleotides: TGTGCCAGCAGCAGTACAGGGTTTGCCGGCAATGAGCAGTTCTTC.

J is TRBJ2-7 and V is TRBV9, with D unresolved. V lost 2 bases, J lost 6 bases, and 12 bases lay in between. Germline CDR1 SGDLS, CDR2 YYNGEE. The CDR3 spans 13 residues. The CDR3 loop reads CASSVSTRGEQYF. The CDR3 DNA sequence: TGTGCCAGCAGCGTTTCGACCCGCGGCGAGCAGTACTTC. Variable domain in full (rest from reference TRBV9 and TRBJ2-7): DSGVTQTPKHLITATGQRVTLRCSPRSGDLSVYWYQQSLDQGLQFLIQYYNGEERAKGNILERFSAQQFPDLHSELNLSSLELGDSALYFCASSVSTRGEQYFGPGTRLTVT.

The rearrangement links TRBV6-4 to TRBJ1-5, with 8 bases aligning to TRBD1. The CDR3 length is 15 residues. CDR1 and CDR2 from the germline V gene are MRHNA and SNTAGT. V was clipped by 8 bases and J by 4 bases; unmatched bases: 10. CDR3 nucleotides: TGTGCCAGCCCGGCGGGGGACAGGACTAATCAGCCCCAGCATTTT. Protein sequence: CASPAGDRTNQPQHF.

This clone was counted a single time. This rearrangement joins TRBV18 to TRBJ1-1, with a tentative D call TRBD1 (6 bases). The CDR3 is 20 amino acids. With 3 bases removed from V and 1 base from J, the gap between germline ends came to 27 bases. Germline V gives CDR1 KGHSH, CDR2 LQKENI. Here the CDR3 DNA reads TGTGCCAGCTCACCCCCGGAGGGGGGGCGAGGGCTGGGTTCGAACACTGAAGCTTTCTTT. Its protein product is CASSPPEGGRGLGSNTEAFF.

CDR3 amino acids: CASSPRLPWGEQYF. DNA for the CDR3: TGTGCCAGCAGTCCAAGACTACCTTGGGGCGAGCAGTACTTC. This rearrangement joins TRBV27 to TRBJ2-7; tentative D call: TRBD2 (5 bases). The length of the CDR3 is 14 residues. The V gene's germline CDR1 is MNHEY and CDR2 SMNVEV (reference sequence). The ends were cut back, 5 bases at V and 6 bases at J, with 17 bases in the middle.

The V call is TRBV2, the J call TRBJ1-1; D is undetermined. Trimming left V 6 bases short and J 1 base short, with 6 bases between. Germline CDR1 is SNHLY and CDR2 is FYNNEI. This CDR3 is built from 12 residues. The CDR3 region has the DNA TGTGCCAGCAGCCGACAGAACACTGAAGCTTTCTTT. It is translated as CASSRQNTEAFF.

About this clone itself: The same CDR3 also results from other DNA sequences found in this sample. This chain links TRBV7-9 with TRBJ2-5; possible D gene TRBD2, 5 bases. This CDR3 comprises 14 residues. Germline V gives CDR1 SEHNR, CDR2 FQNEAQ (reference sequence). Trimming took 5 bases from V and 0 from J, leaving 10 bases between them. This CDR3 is CASSPGEYQETQYF. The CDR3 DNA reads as TGTGCCAGCAGCCCCGGGGAGTACCAAGAGACCCAGTACTTC.

The CDR3 region is CASRPQQYSYNEQFF. The DNA of the CDR3 is TGTGCCAGCAGGCCACAGCAGTACTCCTACAATGAGCAGTTCTTC. V and J are TRBV6-5 and TRBJ2-1; D gene unclear. Trimming removed 6 bases at V and 0 bases at J, with 12 bases between. Germline-derived CDR1 and CDR2 are MNHEY and SVGAGI. The CDR3 sequence is 15 residues long.